The text below deals with one T cell receptor (beta chain). Enrollment of patients from Seattle took place during active infection, with longitudinal follow-up. This sample stems from a study of blood T cell repertoires in COVID-19. Study-wide background: PBMCs, B-cell-depleted T cells, or T cells were the source of the cDNA or gDNA that made up the material.

Measured with immunoSEQ multiplex PCR; TCRdb has only the in-frame clones, and not every one. The sample consists of tens of thousands of clones, about 89% of them appearing once. Germline CDR1 is SGHNT and CDR2 is YENEEA. Trimming took 4 bases from V and 5 from J, leaving 6 bases between them. CDR3 length: 12 amino acids. The chain couples TRBV11-3 to TRBJ2-1; no clear D gene. The sequenced sample was peripheral blood. The clonotype comes from a man between 60 and 75 years old with COVID-19, enrolled during active disease. CDR3 in DNA: TGTGCCAGCAGCTCTCCAGACAATGAGCAGTTCTTC. Translating gives CASSSPDNEQFF.